Presented here are 27 T cell receptor beta chains from one specimen sequenced in a study of blood T cell repertoires in COVID-19. Generated by immunoSEQ multiplex PCR, the TCRdb table keeps only in-frame clones and is missing some. Altogether some 120,000 clones are present, about 85% being singletons, with the ten largest covering 4.3%. Sequenced: peripheral blood. These receptor sequences come from a human donor in a cohort sampled during active COVID-19.

The chain recombines TRBV5-5 with TRBJ2-7; D is ambiguous. Germline values: CDR1 SGHKS, CDR2 YYEKEE (reference sequence). Trimming cost V 4 bases and J 1 base, with 18 bases left between them. The CDR3 is 16 amino acids. This CDR3 reads CASSRIPVAGSYEQYV. CDR3 in DNA: TGTGCCAGCAGCCGCATCCCGGTAGCCGGATCCTACGAGCAGTACGTC.

V usage is TRBV2 and J usage is TRBJ2-7; D is undetermined. V was trimmed by 6 bases and J by 2 bases, leaving 8 bases between them. This CDR3 has 12 amino acids. Germline lookup yields CDR1 SNHLY and CDR2 FYNNEI. CDR3 DNA sequence: TGTGCCAGCAGCGCCGGTCCCTACGAGCAGTACGTC. This sequence encodes CASSAGPYEQYV.

This sequence joins TRBV2 and TRBJ2-1, with 8 nucleotides matching TRBD1. The CDR3 covers 14 residues. The trim removed 4 bases at V and 7 bases at J, leaving 6 bases unmatched. Germline V CDR1 and CDR2: SNHLY, FYNNEI. The CDR3 DNA reads as TGTGCCAGCAGTGCGCGGACAGGGAAAAATGAGCAGTTCTTC. As protein: CASSARTGKNEQFF. Together with reference TRBV2 and TRBJ2-1, the CDR3 gives the full variable domain: EPEVTQTPSHQVTQMGQEVILRCVPISNHLYFYWYRQILGQKVEFLVSFYNNEISEKSEIFDDQFSVERPDGSNFTLKIRSTKLEDSAMYFCASSARTGKNEQFFGPGTRLTVL.

The chain recombines TRBV6-4 with TRBJ1-4, with D perhaps matching TRBD1 (6 bases). Trimming took 3 bases from V and 4 from J, leaving 12 bases between them. This CDR3 spans 15 amino acids. CDR1 MRHNA and CDR2 SNTAGT come from the germline V gene. The CDR3 loop reads CASSEGGGRNEKLFF. CDR3 sequence (DNA): TGTGCCAGCAGTGAAGGCGGGGGCCGTAATGAAAAACTGTTTTTT.

This clone was counted a single time. The chain combines TRBV15 with TRBJ2-3, with TRBD1 identical over 10 bases. The V gene end was trimmed by 3 bases and the J gene end by 4 bases; junction bases not matched to a gene: 19. The CDR3 contains 20 residues. CDR1 is LNHNV, CDR2 YYDKDF, per germline (reference sequence). Here the CDR3 DNA reads TGTGCCACCAGCAGCCTAGCACCCCTTCCCGGGACAGGGGAAGCAGATACGCAGTATTTT. Its protein is CATSSLAPLPGTGEADTQYF.

The V and J genes are TRBV7-6 and TRBJ1-2; TRBD1 aligns across 8 bases. CDR1 is SGHVS and CDR2 is FNYEAQ in the germline V gene. This CDR3 contains 15 residues. V was clipped by 5 bases and J by 4 bases; unmatched bases: 9. This chain's CDR3 is CASSTGTGDVYGYTF. The DNA of the CDR3 is TGTGCCAGCAGCACCGGGACAGGAGATGTCTATGGCTACACCTTC.

This sequence joins TRBV4-3 and TRBJ2-1, with 8 bases matching TRBD2. The CDR3 has 19 residues. The V gene's germline CDR1 is LGHNA and CDR2 YSLEER. Germline trimming cut 0 bases from V and 7 bases from J; bases unmatched to any gene: 17. CDR3 in DNA: TGCGCCAGCAGCCAAGATCTTTTTCGGTGGGTAGCGGGGCAAAATGAGCAGTTCTTC. Encoded protein: CASSQDLFRWVAGQNEQFF.

The chain recombines TRBV12-3 or TRBV12-4 with TRBJ1-5, with a weak D call TRBD1 (5 bases). The CDR3 is 13 residues long. V was clipped by 5 bases and J by 6 bases, with 11 bases between them. The DNA of the CDR3 is TGTGCCAGCAGTCCCCAGGGTCTTCAGCCCCAGCATTTT. Its translation is CASSPQGLQPQHF.

This clone was counted a single time. V gene TRBV6-5 combines with J gene TRBJ1-2; D not resolved. Germline lookup yields CDR1 MNHEY and CDR2 SVGAGI. V was trimmed by 6 bases and J by 4 bases, leaving 9 bases between them. The CDR3 sequence is 12 residues long. The CDR3, as DNA: TGTGCCAGCAGACAGCTCCCCTATGGCTACACCTTC. It specifies CASRQLPYGYTF.

This rearrangement joins TRBV18 to TRBJ2-5; 9 bases map to TRBD1. This CDR3 has 16 residues. The germline CDR1 and CDR2 sequences are KGHSH and LQKENI. J was trimmed by 4 bases and V by 6 bases; bases with no gene match: 12. The CDR3 loop is CASSRTGGQGAETQYF. The CDR3 region has the DNA TGTGCCAGCTCCCGGACCGGGGGACAGGGCGCAGAGACCCAGTACTTC. The whole variable domain, remainder taken from reference TRBV18 and TRBJ2-5, is NAGVMQNPRHLVRRRGQEARLRCSPMKGHSHVYWYRQLPEEGLKFMVYLQKENIIDESGMPKERFSAEFPKEGPSILRIQQVVRGDSAAYFCASSRTGGQGAETQYFGPGTRLLVL.

This clone was seen a handful of times. V and J are TRBV5-1 and TRBJ1-3; no firm D call. V lost 0 bases and J lost 2, with 9 bases in between. This CDR3 region has 15 residues. Germline V CDR1 and CDR2: SGHRS, YFSETQ. The CDR3 here is CASSLGGLAGNTIYF. CDR3 coding DNA: TGCGCCAGCAGCTTGGGAGGGCTGGCTGGAAACACCATATATTTT.

The chain combines TRBV2 with TRBJ1-2; TRBD1 agrees at 8 bases. Germline V CDR1 and CDR2: SNHLY, FYNNEI. The CDR3 totals 14 residues. V lost 5 bases to trimming and J lost 5 bases; unmatched junction nucleotides: 7. The CDR3 loop reads CASSSDRAGYGYTF. The CDR3, as DNA: TGTGCCAGCAGTTCGGACAGGGCAGGTTATGGCTACACCTTC.

The chain combines TRBV11-3 with TRBJ2-1; maybe TRBD2 (6 bases). This CDR3 is 15 amino acids long. CDR1 and CDR2 from the germline V gene are SGHNT and YENEEA. V lost 5 bases to trimming and J lost 4 bases, with 15 bases between them. The CDR3 DNA follows: TGTGCCAGCAGCAGTTCGGCACTAGCATACAATGAGCAGTTCTTC. This sequence encodes CASSSSALAYNEQFF.

The V call is TRBV30, the J call TRBJ2-2, with TRBD2 matching over 7 bases. Trimming cost V 1 base and J 3 bases; bases outside gene matches: 5. Germline CDR1 and CDR2: GTSNPN and SVGIG (reference sequence). This CDR3 contains 15 residues. CDR3 loop: CAWSGASGYTGELFF. Here the CDR3 DNA reads TGTGCCTGGAGTGGGGCTAGCGGATACACCGGGGAGCTGTTTTTT.

The chain carries TRBV12-3 or TRBV12-4 and TRBJ2-5, with 7 bases matching TRBD1. The CDR3 is 13 amino acids. The V segment lost 7 bases and the J segment 5 bases; nucleotides outside the gene matches: 7. CDR3 region: CASKFRGSETQYF. The DNA of the CDR3 is TGTGCCAGCAAGTTCAGGGGGAGCGAGACCCAGTACTTC.

The chain joins TRBV27 to TRBJ2-7; tentatively, D is TRBD1 (6 bases). V was cut by 4 bases and J by 3 bases, with 13 bases left in between. The CDR3 totals 14 residues. The germline CDR1 and CDR2 sequences are MNHEY and SMNVEV (reference sequence). CDR3: CASSSDRPVYEQYF. The DNA of the CDR3 is TGTGCCAGCAGTTCAGACAGGCCTGTCTACGAGCAGTACTTC.

The chain employs TRBV6-5 and TRBJ2-5; D perhaps matches TRBD1 (6 bases). The CDR3 extends over 14 amino acids. Germline CDR1 and CDR2: MNHEY and SVGAGI. Trimming shortened V by 7 bases and J by 2 bases, and 14 bases separated the two germline ends. In DNA form, the CDR3 reads TGTGCCAGCACCCAGGGGCATGGGCAAGAGACCCAGTACTTC. Residues: CASTQGHGQETQYF.

The CDR3 sequence is CASSLGQGSPLHF. The CDR3 DNA reads TGCGCCAGCAGTCTTGGACAGGGCTCACCCCTCCACTTT. The rearrangement joins TRBV10-2 to TRBJ1-6; TRBD1 matches 8 bases. V lost 5 bases and J lost 10; bases outside the gene matches: 4. The CDR3 is 13 residues long. In germline, CDR1 is WSHSY, CDR2 SAAADI.

Here the CDR3 reads CASSPPRQVNYGYTF. CDR3 nucleotides: TGTGCCAGCTCACCTCCCCGACAGGTTAACTATGGCTACACCTTC. The V gene is TRBV18, the J gene TRBJ1-2; possible D gene TRBD1, 6 bases. Germline assignment: CDR1 KGHSH and CDR2 LQKENI. CDR3 length: 15 amino acids. V gave up 3 bases and J gave up 1 base, with 12 bases separating them.

This rearrangement joins TRBV10-3 to TRBJ1-2; 8 bases map to TRBD1. Germline V gene sequence: CDR1 ENHRY, CDR2 SYGVKD. The junction had 3 bases not matched to a gene; V was cut back by 7 bases and J by 2 bases. This CDR3 region has 13 residues. Here the CDR3 DNA reads TGTGCCATCACCGGGGACAGGAACTATGGCTACACCTTC. Protein: CAITGDRNYGYTF.

The chain recombines TRBV11-3 with TRBJ1-1, with a weak D call TRBD1 (6 bases). The CDR3 spans 14 residues. CDR1 is SGHNT, CDR2 YENEEA, per germline. The V gene lost 6 bases and the J gene lost 0 bases, with 11 bases spanning the gap. In DNA form, the CDR3 reads TGTGCCAGCAGGGAATACAGGGTGAACACTGAAGCTTTCTTT. It translates to CASREYRVNTEAFF.

This clone was seen only a few times. The chain uses TRBV6-2 or TRBV6-3 and TRBJ2-6; 7 bases align to TRBD2. Trimming at V came to 6 bases and at J to 4 bases, leaving 3 bases not matched to a gene. The CDR3 length is 14 residues. Germline CDR1 reads MNHEY; CDR2 reads SVGEGT. The CDR3 DNA sequence: TGTGCCAGCAGCCCGGGAGGCGGGGCCAACGTCCTGACTTTC. This sequence encodes CASSPGGGANVLTF.

The V gene is TRBV30, the J gene TRBJ2-5; 12 bases align to TRBD2. The CDR3 is 15 residues long. Germline V gene lookup returns CDR1 GTSNPN and CDR2 SVGIG (reference sequence). Trimming cost V 1 base and J 4 bases; bases outside gene matches: 4. CDR3 sequence reads: CAWSATSGSPETQYF. The CDR3 DNA reads TGTGCCTGGAGTGCGACTAGCGGGAGCCCAGAGACCCAGTACTTC.

This chain links TRBV12-5 with TRBJ2-7; possibly TRBD2 for D (6 bases). CDR1 is LGHNT, CDR2 FRNRAP, per germline. This CDR3 is 11 amino acids long. Deletions cut 8 bases from V and 4 bases from J, with 9 bases between. The CDR3 coding sequence is TGTGCTAGTTACCGGGGGTACGAGCAGTACGTC. Translating gives CASYRGYEQYV.

This chain links TRBV5-1 with TRBJ1-2; 10 nucleotides line up with TRBD1. The CDR3 extends over 14 amino acids. With 4 bases clipped from V and 6 bases from J, the junction kept 6 bases outside the gene matches. Germline V gives CDR1 SGHRS, CDR2 YFSETQ. The CDR3 DNA reads as TGCGCCAGCAGCCTTCCAGGACAGGGGGATGGCTACACCTTC. Its protein is CASSLPGQGDGYTF.

This rearrangement joins TRBV3-1 (or the pseudogene TRBV3-2) to TRBJ2-2; 7 nucleotides match TRBD2. Germline V gene data show CDR1 as LGHDT and CDR2 as YNNKEL (reference sequence). The V segment lost 1 base and the J segment 0 bases; nucleotides outside the gene matches: 5. The CDR3 totals 17 residues. The CDR3 region is CASSQVGGNANTGELFF. In DNA, the CDR3 is TGTGCCAGCAGCCAAGTCGGGGGGAACGCGAACACCGGGGAGCTGTTTTTT.

Here the CDR3 reads CASSQAGAGTDTQYF. CDR3 coding DNA: TGTGCCAGCTCCCAAGCGGGGGCCGGCACAGATACGCAGTATTTT. The rearrangement joins TRBV27 to TRBJ2-3; TRBD2 aligns across 8 bases. The V gene end was trimmed by 8 bases and the J gene end by 1 base; junction bases not matched to a gene: 8. The CDR3 runs to 15 residues. Germline V CDR1 and CDR2: MNHEY, SMNVEV (reference sequence).